These T cell receptor beta chains were read from a single sample in a study of cytomegalovirus exposure and HLA in healthy donors. Sequenced by immunoSEQ multiplex PCR; TCRdb stores in-frame clones only, minus some. The table lists 220,000 or so clones, approximately 88% of them singletons. Sequencing was done on a sample of PBMCs. The source of these receptors is a woman aged 25 to 39 in good health and CMV-seropositive. CDR3s include the opening cysteine and the closing phenylalanine or tryptophan. The order of the fields is V gene, J gene, CDR3 protein.

v_call: TRBV2
j_call: TRBJ2-2
cdr3_aa: CASSSSSSGELFF

v_call: TRBV27
j_call: TRBJ2-1
cdr3_aa: CASSYSGTERQFF

v_call: TRBV6-1
j_call: TRBJ1-2
cdr3_aa: CASSPRDRGPDGYTF

v_call: TRBV12-5
j_call: TRBJ2-2
cdr3_aa: CASGLAIESAELFF

v_call: TRBV9
j_call: TRBJ2-2
cdr3_aa: CASSVELAATGELFF

v_call: TRBV28
j_call: TRBJ1-2
cdr3_aa: CASSSTGMPGYTF

v_call: TRBV7-2
j_call: TRBJ2-7
cdr3_aa: CASSSDRASYEQYF

v_call: TRBV4-1
j_call: TRBJ2-5
cdr3_aa: CASGEGDRSQETQYF

v_call: TRBV28
j_call: TRBJ1-2
cdr3_aa: CAIETGGIGYTF

v_call: TRBV7-2
j_call: TRBJ2-7
cdr3_aa: CASSQWGTETYEQYF

v_call: TRBV29-1
j_call: TRBJ2-7
cdr3_aa: CSATGSSSYEQYF

v_call: TRBV5-1
j_call: TRBJ1-5
cdr3_aa: CASSLAEGQPQHF

v_call: TRBV29-1
j_call: TRBJ2-1
cdr3_aa: CSVGGVLSAAGAAVINEQFF

v_call: TRBV9
j_call: TRBJ2-5
cdr3_aa: CASSGFRTSGQETQYF

v_call: TRBV30
j_call: TRBJ2-7
cdr3_aa: CAWTGQGVGEQYF

v_call: TRBV6-1
j_call: TRBJ1-5
cdr3_aa: CASSEEGGGGQPQHF

v_call: TRBV5-1
j_call: TRBJ2-1
cdr3_aa: CASSLQLAGTNEQFF

v_call: TRBV15
j_call: TRBJ2-7
cdr3_aa: CATSRDKRIVAYEQYF

v_call: TRBV14
j_call: TRBJ2-7
cdr3_aa: CASSLSGPYEQYF

v_call: TRBV7-8
j_call: TRBJ2-7
cdr3_aa: CASSLTSGLSYEQYF

v_call: TRBV19
j_call: TRBJ2-7
cdr3_aa: CASSIISGSSYEQYF

v_call: TRBV4-3
j_call: TRBJ2-7
cdr3_aa: CASSQVGRGLPSEQYF

v_call: TRBV27
j_call: TRBJ2-7
cdr3_aa: CASSRIVGYEQYF

v_call: TRBV5-1
j_call: TRBJ1-2
cdr3_aa: CASSLGGGERYTF

v_call: TRBV6-5
j_call: TRBJ2-1
cdr3_aa: CASKERQGAYNEQFF

v_call: TRBV30
j_call: TRBJ2-1
cdr3_aa: CAWSPGGENEQFF

v_call: TRBV29-1
j_call: TRBJ2-7
cdr3_aa: CSAHVQQGAITEQYF

v_call: TRBV9
j_call: TRBJ2-3
cdr3_aa: CASSVDLGDTDTQYF

v_call: TRBV6-5
j_call: TRBJ2-2
cdr3_aa: CASSSTDMNTGELFF

v_call: TRBV28
j_call: TRBJ1-2
cdr3_aa: CASSLDRENYGYTF

v_call: TRBV18
j_call: TRBJ2-7
cdr3_aa: CASRRDSSYEQYF

v_call: TRBV30
j_call: TRBJ1-2
cdr3_aa: CAWSVSPMYGYTF

v_call: TRBV6-5
j_call: TRBJ1-1
cdr3_aa: CASTAGTSNTEAFF

v_call: TRBV5-1
j_call: TRBJ2-7
cdr3_aa: CASSLKGEEQYF

v_call: TRBV6-5
j_call: TRBJ2-7
cdr3_aa: CASRRGQGDYEQYF

v_call: TRBV11-3
j_call: TRBJ2-7
cdr3_aa: CASRPAEQYF

v_call: TRBV5-1
j_call: TRBJ2-2
cdr3_aa: CASSVQGGGELFF